The 26 T cell receptor beta chains below were found in one sample sequenced in a study of blood T cell repertoires in COVID-19. Data came from immunoSEQ multiplex PCR; TCRdb stores just in-frame clones and leaves some out. The sample lists about 68,000 clones, roughly 87% occurring once. Sequences were obtained from peripheral blood. The receptors were sampled from a woman between 45 and 65 years old with COVID-19, enrolled during active disease.

The chain is built from TRBV5-4 and TRBJ2-3, with 8 nucleotides matching TRBD2. Germline CDR1 is SGHNT and CDR2 is YYREEE (reference sequence). The V and J ends lost 0 bases and 3 bases, in that order; junction bases with no gene match: 6. The CDR3 has 16 amino acids. The DNA of the CDR3 is TGTGCCAGCAGCTTGGATCGGGGACTAGTGACAGATACGCAGTATTTT. Translation gives CASSLDRGLVTDTQYF. Combining the CDR3 with reference TRBV5-4 and TRBJ2-3 gives the whole variable domain ETGVTQSPTHLIKTRGQQVTLRCSSQSGHNTVSWYQQALGQGPQFIFQYYREEENGRGNFPPRFSGLQFPNYSSELNVNALELDDSALYLCASSLDRGLVTDTQYFGPGTRLTVL.

This chain connects TRBV27 to TRBJ2-3; TRBD2 is a possible D gene (6 bases). The V gene lost 5 bases and the J gene lost 2 bases, with 23 bases spanning the gap. The germline V gene has CDR1 MNHEY and CDR2 SMNVEV (reference sequence). The CDR3 is 18 residues long. The CDR3 sequence: CASSTYSGIGISTDTQYF. DNA for the CDR3: TGTGCCAGCAGTACTTATAGCGGAATCGGTATATCCACAGATACGCAGTATTTT.

This chain links TRBV7-9 with TRBJ2-3; D perhaps matches TRBD2 (5 bases). Trimming shortened V by 4 bases and J by 5 bases, and 19 bases separated the two germline ends. The CDR3 runs 16 residues. The V gene's germline CDR1 is SEHNR and CDR2 FQNEAQ (reference sequence). In nucleotides, the CDR3 is TGTGCCAGCAGCTCTGGACTTCCCGTTGGGGTAGATACGCAGTATTTT. Its protein is CASSSGLPVGVDTQYF.

The chain employs TRBV5-1 and TRBJ1-6, with a weak D call TRBD1 (5 bases). The germline V gene has CDR1 SGHRS and CDR2 YFSETQ. The length of the CDR3 is 15 residues. V lost 4 bases, J lost 7 bases, and 15 bases lay in between. The CDR3 sequence: CASSLEGQANSPLHF. DNA for the CDR3: TGCGCCAGCAGCCTGGAGGGGCAGGCAAATTCACCCCTCCACTTT.

The genes are TRBV10-3 and TRBJ2-1, with a weak D call TRBD2 (7 bases). Germline V CDR1 and CDR2: ENHRY, SYGVKD. The CDR3 is 18 amino acids. The V end was cut by 3 bases, the J end by 8 bases, with 26 bases between. The DNA of the CDR3 is TGTGCCATCAGTGATGGGGGGCGGGCTAGCGGAAGAAAGGATGAGCAGTTCTTC. This gives the protein CAISDGGRASGRKDEQFF.

The chain has TRBV7-9 and TRBJ2-3; possibly TRBD1 for D (5 bases). The V end lost 5 bases, the J end lost 4 bases, and 13 bases lay between the germline ends. This CDR3 is 14 amino acids long. The germline gives CDR1 SEHNR, CDR2 FQNEAQ (reference sequence). The CDR3 here is CASSRLSGSDTQYF. For the CDR3, the DNA is TGTGCCAGCAGCAGACTCTCAGGGTCAGATACGCAGTATTTT.

The chain employs TRBV5-4 and TRBJ1-4; a possible D gene is TRBD1 (6 bases). Trimming removed 1 base from V and 0 bases from J, with 13 bases in between. CDR1 is SGHNT and CDR2 is YYREEE in the germline V gene (reference sequence). The CDR3 is 17 amino acids. CDR3 DNA sequence: TGTGCCAGCAGCTTGCGGGGGGGCCCTGCAACTAATGAAAAACTGTTTTTT. It codes for CASSLRGGPATNEKLFF. Variable domain in full (rest from reference TRBV5-4 and TRBJ1-4): ETGVTQSPTHLIKTRGQQVTLRCSSQSGHNTVSWYQQALGQGPQFIFQYYREEENGRGNFPPRFSGLQFPNYSSELNVNALELDDSALYLCASSLRGGPATNEKLFFGSGTQLSVL.

The J gene is TRBJ2-3, the V gene TRBV4-1; no clear D. In germline, CDR1 is MGHRA, CDR2 YSYEKL. Trimming removed 0 bases from V and 3 bases from J, with 4 bases in between. This CDR3 contains 13 residues. The chain's CDR3 is CASSQDVTDTQYF. CDR3 DNA sequence: TGCGCCAGCAGCCAAGACGTTACAGATACGCAGTATTTT.

This sequence joins TRBV28 and TRBJ2-1, with TRBD2 as a possible D gene (6 bases). Germline lookup yields CDR1 MDHEN and CDR2 SYDVKM. Trimming removed 6 bases from V and 7 bases from J, with 10 bases in between. This CDR3 region has 12 residues. This chain's CDR3 is CASSLGLNEQFF. The CDR3 DNA reads TGTGCCAGCAGCCTTGGACTAAATGAGCAGTTCTTC.

The CDR3 nucleotides are TGTGCCAGCAGCCCTCATAGCGGGAGGAGGTCCTACGAGCAGTACTTC. This gives the protein CASSPHSGRRSYEQYF. This chain joins TRBV5-4 and TRBJ2-7; 10 bases fit TRBD2. Trimming at V came to 4 bases and at J to 1 base, leaving 8 bases not matched to a gene. The CDR3 runs to 16 residues. Germline V gene lookup returns CDR1 SGHNT and CDR2 YYREEE (reference sequence).

This clone has just a few counts. The rearrangement joins TRBV19 to TRBJ2-3; TRBD1 aligns across 7 bases. Germline CDR1 is LNHDA and CDR2 is SQIVND (reference sequence). The CDR3 runs to 16 residues. V was pared by 2 bases and J by 2 bases, with 7 bases of the junction left unmatched. The CDR3 loop reads CASSISTGQNTDTQYF. The DNA for the CDR3 is TGTGCCAGTAGTATATCCACGGGACAGAACACAGATACGCAGTATTTT.

The chain combines TRBV7-2 with TRBJ1-1, with D perhaps TRBD1 (5 bases). Germline V gene sequence: CDR1 SGHTA, CDR2 FQGNSA. V was cut by 2 bases and J by 4 bases, with 8 bases left in between. CDR3 length: 13 residues. The CDR3 reads CASSLKRGTEAFF. In DNA form, the CDR3 reads TGTGCCAGCAGCTTAAAAAGGGGCACTGAAGCTTTCTTT.

The rearrangement joins TRBV4-2 to TRBJ2-3, with a possible D match to TRBD1 (5 bases). CDR1 is LGHNA and CDR2 is YNFKEQ in the germline V gene. The CDR3 has 16 amino acids. V dropped 1 base and J dropped 1 base, with 12 bases sitting between them. DNA of the CDR3: TGTGCCAGCAGCCAAGGGGGCGCATATCGCACAGATACGCAGTATTTT. This codes for CASSQGGAYRTDTQYF.

The chain has TRBV6-2 or TRBV6-3 and TRBJ1-5; maybe TRBD1 (6 bases). The CDR3 has 20 residues. CDR1 MNHEY and CDR2 SVGEGT come from the germline V gene. Trimming cost V 5 bases and J 0 bases, with 26 bases left between them. In nucleotides, the CDR3 is TGTGCCAGCAGTGACACTCCTCCAGGGGTTCGTGGAAATAGCAATCAGCCCCAGCATTTT. Protein product: CASSDTPPGVRGNSNQPQHF.

The chain uses TRBV28 and TRBJ1-5; no clear D gene. Trimming took 10 bases from V and 2 from J, leaving 12 bases between them. Germline V gene sequence: CDR1 MDHEN, CDR2 SYDVKM. This CDR3 comprises 13 residues. Written as DNA, the CDR3 is TGTGCCATCGTACCGGGTGGCAATCAGCCCCAGCATTTT. Translated: CAIVPGGNQPQHF.

The chain joins TRBV5-4 to TRBJ2-5; possibly TRBD1 for D (6 bases). Germline V gene data show CDR1 as SGHNT and CDR2 as YYREEE (reference sequence). The V end lost 5 bases, the J end lost 4 bases, and 15 bases lay between the germline ends. There are 14 residues in the CDR3. CDR3 sequence: CASSFRVGGETQYF. CDR3 in DNA: TGTGCCAGCAGTTTCAGGGTAGGGGGAGAGACCCAGTACTTC.

V gene TRBV28 combines with J gene TRBJ1-4; D might be TRBD1 (6 bases). V was trimmed by 6 bases and J by 5 bases, leaving 13 bases between them. Germline V CDR1 and CDR2: MDHEN, SYDVKM. This CDR3 comprises 14 residues. The CDR3 here is CASRRTAPNEKLFF. Here the CDR3 DNA reads TGTGCCAGCAGGCGGACAGCTCCGAATGAAAAACTGTTTTTT.

The chain has TRBV5-4 and TRBJ2-7; 7 bases agree with TRBD2. The CDR3 extends over 14 amino acids. Germline V gene sequence: CDR1 SGHNT, CDR2 YYREEE (reference sequence). V trimming: 3 bases; J trimming: 2 bases; junction bases outside the gene matches: 5. DNA of the CDR3: TGTGCCAGCAGCTCAATCGGGACTACCTACGAGCAGTACTTC. Encoded protein: CASSSIGTTYEQYF.

CDR3 nucleotide sequence: TGTGCCAGCAGCTTTGAGACAGCGTACGAGCAGTACTTC. It specifies CASSFETAYEQYF. The V gene is TRBV7-9, the J gene TRBJ2-7, with D possibly matching TRBD1 (5 bases). V dropped 3 bases and J dropped 4 bases, with 10 bases sitting between them. This CDR3 has 13 amino acids. The V gene's germline CDR1 is SEHNR and CDR2 FQNEAQ (reference sequence).

The chain has TRBV27 and TRBJ2-5, with TRBD2 as a possible D gene (5 bases). Germline CDR1 is MNHEY and CDR2 is SMNVEV (reference sequence). This CDR3 region has 14 residues. V lost 3 bases to trimming and J lost 5 bases, with 13 bases between them. The CDR3 is CASSLTGSRETQYF. CDR3 DNA sequence: TGTGCCAGCAGTTTGACGGGATCGCGGGAGACCCAGTACTTC.

The chain combines TRBV19 with TRBJ1-3; no clear D gene. Trimming took 5 bases from V and 3 from J, leaving 17 bases between them. The germline V gene encodes CDR1 LNHDA and CDR2 SQIVND (reference sequence). The CDR3 is 16 amino acids. This chain's CDR3 is CASSALLDLFGNTIYF. CDR3 DNA: TGTGCCAGTAGTGCACTCCTCGATCTCTTTGGAAACACCATATATTTT. The variable domain in full, completed from reference TRBV19 and TRBJ1-3, reads DGGITQSPKYLFRKEGQNVTLSCEQNLNHDAMYWYRQDPGQGLRLIYYSQIVNDFQKGDIAEGYSVSREKKESFPLTVTSAQKNPTAFYLCASSALLDLFGNTIYFGEGSWLTVV.

This clone appeared a few times. The genes are TRBV7-2 and TRBJ1-6; D gene ambiguous. The CDR3 sequence is 13 residues long. V gave up 5 bases and J gave up 9 bases, with 11 bases separating them. The germline gives CDR1 SGHTA, CDR2 FQGNSA. CDR3 loop: CASSPLRVSPLHF. The CDR3 region has the DNA TGTGCCAGCAGCCCCCTCCGGGTTTCACCCCTCCACTTT.

The chain employs TRBV28 and TRBJ2-7; 15 bases align to TRBD2. This CDR3 has 15 residues. Looked up from germline, CDR1 is MDHEN and CDR2 is SYDVKM. Unmatched junction bases numbered 2, after V lost 6 bases and J lost 2 bases. DNA for the CDR3: TGTGCCAGCAGCCGGACTAGCGGGAGGGCCTACGAGCAGTACTTC. This encodes CASSRTSGRAYEQYF. The full variable domain, its missing parts supplied by reference TRBV28 and TRBJ2-7, is DVKVTQSSRYLVKRTGEKVFLECVQDMDHENMFWYRQDPGLGLRLIYFSYDVKMKEKGDIPEGYSVSREKKERFSLILESASTNQTSMYLCASSRTSGRAYEQYFGPGTRLTVT.

The chain joins TRBV27 to TRBJ2-3, with TRBD2 as a possible D gene (5 bases). The CDR3 has 13 amino acids. In germline, CDR1 is MNHEY, CDR2 SMNVEV (reference sequence). Trimming left V 2 bases short and J 8 bases short, with 11 bases between. CDR3 protein: CASSLGPRGTQYF. The CDR3 nucleotides are TGTGCCAGCAGTTTAGGGCCTCGGGGTACGCAGTATTTT.

This sequence joins TRBV4-2 and TRBJ1-4; weak D call: TRBD1 (5 bases). CDR1 and CDR2 (germline): LGHNA, YNFKEQ. V was trimmed by 2 bases and J by 7 bases, leaving 14 bases between them. The CDR3 has 15 residues. The CDR3 loop reads CASSQRASGGEKLFF. For the CDR3, the DNA is TGTGCCAGCAGCCAACGGGCCTCCGGGGGTGAAAAACTGTTTTTT.

The V call is TRBV19, the J call TRBJ2-5, with 14 nucleotides matching TRBD2. From germline, CDR1 is LNHDA and CDR2 SQIVND (reference sequence). V gave up 5 bases and J gave up 5 bases; unmatched junction bases: 7. The CDR3 runs to 16 residues. This CDR3 is CASSPEGLAGVETQYF. DNA of the CDR3: TGTGCCAGTAGTCCCGAGGGACTAGCGGGAGTGGAGACCCAGTACTTC.